This record covers a single T cell receptor beta chain. Its cognate antigen is unknown. Each TRB cDNA library was prepared by 5' RACE (with UMI labels). With the 5' RACE reads reprocessed, TCRdb shows one record per CDR3 protein and no DNA. Its clone listing holds some 130,000 distinct CDR3 sequences. This CDR3 has 15 residues. The germline gives CDR1 SGHVS, CDR2 FNYEAQ. The data derive from a study of CXCR3-negative and CXCR3-positive naive CD8 T cells. Whole-study results and caveats: From TRB CDR3 properties, TCR strength was inferred; surface CD5 did not differ between naive subsets. Both of the naive subsets showed about the same high diversity, but memory CD8+ cells had much less.

Investigators sorted each CD8+ T cell subset in triplicate, taking some 300,000 cells each time. What was sequenced was naive CXCR3- CD8+ T cells from blood. Documented subset: CD45RO-CCR7+CD27+CD95- naive CD8+ T cells lacking CXCR3 (TNR3-). This clonotype was obtained from a human donor in good health. Some clones in this sample may be carry-over from other donors' samples. V and J are TRBV7-6 and TRBJ2-7; the TCRdb call, TRBD2, lacks DNA for checking. CDR3 residues: CASSRRDGTNYEQYF.